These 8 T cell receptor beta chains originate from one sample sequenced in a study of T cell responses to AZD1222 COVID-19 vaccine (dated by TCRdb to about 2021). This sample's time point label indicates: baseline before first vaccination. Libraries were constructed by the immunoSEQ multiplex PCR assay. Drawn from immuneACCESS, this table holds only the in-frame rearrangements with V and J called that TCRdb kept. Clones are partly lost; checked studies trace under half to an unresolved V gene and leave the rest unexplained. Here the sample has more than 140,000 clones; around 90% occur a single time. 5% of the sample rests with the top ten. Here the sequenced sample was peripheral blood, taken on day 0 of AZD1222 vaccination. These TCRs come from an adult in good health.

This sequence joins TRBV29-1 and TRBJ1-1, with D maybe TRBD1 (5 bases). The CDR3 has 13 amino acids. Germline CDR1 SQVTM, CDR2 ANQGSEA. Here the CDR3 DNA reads TGCAGTCATAGGGGTCGGGCCGCCACTGAAGCTTTCTTT. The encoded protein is CSHRGRAATEAFF.

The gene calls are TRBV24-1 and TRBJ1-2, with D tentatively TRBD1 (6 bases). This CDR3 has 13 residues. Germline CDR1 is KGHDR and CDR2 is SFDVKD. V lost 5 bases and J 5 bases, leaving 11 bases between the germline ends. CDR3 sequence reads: CATSVGGWYGYTF. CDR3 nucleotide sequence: TGTGCCACCAGTGTAGGGGGGTGGTATGGCTACACCTTC.

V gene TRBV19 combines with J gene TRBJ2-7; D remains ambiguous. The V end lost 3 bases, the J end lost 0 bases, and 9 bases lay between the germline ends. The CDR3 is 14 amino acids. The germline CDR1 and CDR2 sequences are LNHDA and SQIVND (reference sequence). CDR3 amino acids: CASSMGESSYEQYF. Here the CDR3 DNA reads TGTGCCAGTAGTATGGGCGAGAGCTCCTACGAGCAGTACTTC.

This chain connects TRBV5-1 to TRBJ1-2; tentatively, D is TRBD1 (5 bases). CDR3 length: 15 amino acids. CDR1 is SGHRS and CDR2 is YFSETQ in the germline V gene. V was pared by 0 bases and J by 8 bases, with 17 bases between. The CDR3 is CASSLGGTLAGGYTF. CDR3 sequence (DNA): TGCGCCAGCAGCTTGGGAGGGACCCTCGCGGGCGGCTACACCTTC. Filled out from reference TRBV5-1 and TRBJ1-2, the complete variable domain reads KAGVTQTPRYLIKTRGQQVTLSCSPISGHRSVSWYQQTPGQGLQFLFEYFSETQRNKGNFPGRFSGRQFSNSRSEMNVSTLELGDSALYLCASSLGGTLAGGYTFGSGTRLTVV.

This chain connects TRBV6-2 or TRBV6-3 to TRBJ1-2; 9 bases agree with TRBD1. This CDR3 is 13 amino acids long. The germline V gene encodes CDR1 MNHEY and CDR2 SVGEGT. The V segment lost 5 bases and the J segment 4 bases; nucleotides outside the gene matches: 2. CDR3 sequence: CASSRDRVYGYTF. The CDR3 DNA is TGTGCCAGCAGTCGGGACAGGGTCTATGGCTACACCTTC.

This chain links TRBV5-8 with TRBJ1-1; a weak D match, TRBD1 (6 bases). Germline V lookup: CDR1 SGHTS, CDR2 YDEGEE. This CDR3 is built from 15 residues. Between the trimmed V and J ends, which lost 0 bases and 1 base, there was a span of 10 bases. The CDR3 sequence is CASSLVGGPNTEAFF. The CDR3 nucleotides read TGTGCCAGCAGCTTGGTGGGGGGGCCGAACACTGAAGCTTTCTTT.

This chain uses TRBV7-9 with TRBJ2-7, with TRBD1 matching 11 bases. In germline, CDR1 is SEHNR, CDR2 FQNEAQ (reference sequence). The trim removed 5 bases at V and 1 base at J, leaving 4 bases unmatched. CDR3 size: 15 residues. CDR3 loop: CASSRGQGASYEQYF. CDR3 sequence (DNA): TGTGCCAGCAGCCGAGGACAGGGGGCTTCCTACGAGCAGTACTTC.

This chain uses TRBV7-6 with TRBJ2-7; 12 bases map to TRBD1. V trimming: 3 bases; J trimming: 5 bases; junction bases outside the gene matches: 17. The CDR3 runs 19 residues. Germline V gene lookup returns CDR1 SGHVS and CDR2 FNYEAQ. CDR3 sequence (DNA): TGTGCCAGCAGCTTGTGGCCGTCCACCGGGACAGGGGGCTTGGACGAGCAGTACTTC. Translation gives CASSLWPSTGTGGLDEQYF. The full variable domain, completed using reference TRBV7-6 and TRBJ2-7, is GAGVSQSPRYKVTKRGQDVALRCDPISGHVSLYWYRQALGQGPEFLTYFNYEAQQDKSGLPNDRFSAERPEGSISTLTIQRTEQRDSAMYRCASSLWPSTGTGGLDEQYFGPGTRLTVT.